This T cell receptor beta chain was recovered during a study of metastatic and nonmetastatic thyroid tumors. Study-level points and caveats: Significantly higher TCR beta diversity was reportedly seen in malignant thyroid tumors than benign nodules, in blood and tumor.

TCRdb recomputed clones from the PCR reads via MiXCR. Among approximately 32,000 clones listed, roughly 33% were seen once. There were no patients who had received any treatment before thyroid surgery. On this clone: No antigen is known for it.

Germline V CDR1 and CDR2: KGHSH, LQKENI. V lost 3 bases, J lost 5 bases, and 1 base stayed unmatched. The CDR3 runs 14 residues. The source of this sequence is a female donor with papillary thyroid cancer or a benign thyroid nodule (not recorded which). Some clones in this sample may be carry-over from other donors' samples. The chain has TRBV18 and TRBJ2-3, with 11 bases fitting TRBD1. The specimen was tumor tissue. CDR3 protein: CASSPGTGGDTQYF. The DNA for the CDR3 is TGTGCCAGCTCACCTGGGACAGGGGGAGATACGCAGTATTTT.